The 8 T cell receptor beta chains presented below share a single source sample, sequenced in a study of blood T cell repertoires in COVID-19. Clones were read by immunoSEQ multiplex PCR, and TCRdb kept only the in-frame ones, dropping some. The profile covers 290,000 or so clones, with roughly 87% appearing a single time and 2% to 3% taken by the ten largest. Sequenced sample: peripheral blood. The receptors were sampled from a man between 18 and 35 years old with active or convalescent COVID-19.

V usage is TRBV24-1 and J usage is TRBJ2-5; the match to TRBD2 covers 12 bases. Trimming took 4 bases from V and 4 from J; bases not matched to a gene: 6. Germline CDR1 reads KGHDR; CDR2 reads SFDVKD. The CDR3 covers 16 residues. CDR3 in amino acids: CATSDSLLAGGETQYF. In nucleotides, the CDR3 is TGTGCCACCAGTGACTCACTACTAGCGGGAGGAGAGACCCAGTACTTC.

The V gene is TRBV28, the J gene TRBJ2-1, with 7 bases identical to TRBD1. The CDR3 has 16 amino acids. The germline gives CDR1 MDHEN, CDR2 SYDVKM. The J segment lost 5 bases and the V segment lost 1 base, leaving 8 bases of the junction unmatched. The CDR3: CASSLYRGLWDNEQFF. The CDR3 DNA follows: TGTGCCAGCAGTTTATACAGGGGCCTTTGGGACAATGAGCAGTTCTTC.

This rearrangement joins TRBV7-9 to TRBJ1-1; D uncertain. V lost 1 base, J lost 6 bases, and 9 bases lay in between. CDR3 length: 13 residues. Per the germline V gene, CDR1 is SEHNR and CDR2 is FQNEAQ (reference sequence). The CDR3 loop reads CASSLGVRSEAFF. CDR3 nucleotide sequence: TGTGCCAGCAGCTTAGGCGTACGGTCTGAAGCTTTCTTT.

The chain is built from TRBV20-1 and TRBJ2-1, with a weak D call TRBD1 (6 bases). The V end lost 6 bases, the J end lost 6 bases, and 9 bases lay between the germline ends. CDR1 and CDR2 from the germline V gene are DFQATT and SNEGSKA (reference sequence). CDR3 length: 11 residues. In DNA, the CDR3 is TGCAGTGCCCGCAGGGGCAATGAGCAGTTCTTC. It is translated as CSARRGNEQFF.

The chain carries TRBV11-3 and TRBJ1-4, with no clear D. The CDR3 consists of 22 residues. Trimming pared 0 bases from V and 0 bases from J, leaving 26 bases between. CDR1 is SGHNT, CDR2 YENEEA, per germline. The CDR3, as DNA: TGTGCCAGCAGCTTAGAAGGTTGGGGATACTCTCCCGACTATACAACTAATGAAAAACTGTTTTTT. It encodes CASSLEGWGYSPDYTTNEKLFF.

V gene TRBV27 combines with J gene TRBJ2-5, with 7 bases aligning to TRBD2. J was trimmed by 5 bases and V by 6 bases; bases with no gene match: 9. Germline CDR1 MNHEY, CDR2 SMNVEV (reference sequence). The CDR3 consists of 14 residues. CDR3 in amino acids: CASRPGGTGETQYF. CDR3 sequence (DNA): TGTGCCAGCAGGCCGGGAGGCACGGGGGAGACCCAGTACTTC.

The V call is TRBV13, the J call TRBJ1-3, with D possibly TRBD1 on 6 matching bases. V gave up 5 bases and J gave up 0 bases, with 23 bases separating them. The CDR3 has 19 amino acids. Germline CDR1 and CDR2: PRHDT and FYEKMQ (reference sequence). The CDR3 here is CASSHPIGGGGNSGNTIYF. In DNA form, the CDR3 reads TGTGCCAGCAGCCACCCGATCGGGGGGGGCGGGAACTCTGGAAACACCATATATTTT.

This chain uses TRBV7-9 with TRBJ1-1; TRBD1 aligns across 7 bases. The CDR3 loop spans 12 amino acids. Germline values: CDR1 SEHNR, CDR2 FQNEAQ (reference sequence). Trimming took 5 bases from V and 12 from J; bases not matched to a gene: 9. CDR3 nucleotides: TGTGCCAGCAGCCGCGGCGACAGGGCAACTTTCTTT. This translates into CASSRGDRATFF.